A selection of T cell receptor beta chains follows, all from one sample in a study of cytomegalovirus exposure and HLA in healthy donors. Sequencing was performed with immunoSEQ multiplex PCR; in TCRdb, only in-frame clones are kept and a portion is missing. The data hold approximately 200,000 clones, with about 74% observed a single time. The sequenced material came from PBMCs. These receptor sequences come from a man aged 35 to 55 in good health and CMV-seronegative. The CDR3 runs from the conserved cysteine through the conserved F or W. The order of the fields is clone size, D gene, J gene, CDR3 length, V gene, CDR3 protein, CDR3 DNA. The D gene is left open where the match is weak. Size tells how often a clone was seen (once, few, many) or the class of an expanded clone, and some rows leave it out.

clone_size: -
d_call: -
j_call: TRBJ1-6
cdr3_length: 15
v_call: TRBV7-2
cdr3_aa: CASRVAVTNNSPLHF
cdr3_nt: TGTGCCAGCCGGGTGGCAGTCACAAATAATTCACCCCTCCACTTT

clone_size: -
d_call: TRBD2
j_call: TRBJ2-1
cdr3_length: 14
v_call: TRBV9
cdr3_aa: CASSVGGRDNEQFF
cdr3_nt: TGTGCCAGCAGCGTTGGCGGGAGGGACAATGAGCAGTTCTTC

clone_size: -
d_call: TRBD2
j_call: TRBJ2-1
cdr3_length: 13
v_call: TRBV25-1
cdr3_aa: CASGTSNYREQFF
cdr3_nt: TGTGCCTCCGGGACTAGCAATTATCGTGAGCAGTTCTTC

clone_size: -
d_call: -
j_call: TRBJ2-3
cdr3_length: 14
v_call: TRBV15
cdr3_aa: CATSRDSARDTQYF
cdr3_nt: TGTGCCACCAGCAGAGATAGCGCGAGGGATACGCAGTATTTT

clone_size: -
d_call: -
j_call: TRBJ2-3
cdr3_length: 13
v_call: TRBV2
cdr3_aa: CASSEGGTDTQYF
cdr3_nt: TGTGCCAGCAGTGAGGGGGGTACAGATACGCAGTATTTT

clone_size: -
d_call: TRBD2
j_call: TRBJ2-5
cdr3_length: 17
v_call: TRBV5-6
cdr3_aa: CASSLAPLAGGRETQYF
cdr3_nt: TGTGCCAGCAGCTTGGCCCCGCTAGCGGGGGGCCGGGAGACCCAGTACTTC

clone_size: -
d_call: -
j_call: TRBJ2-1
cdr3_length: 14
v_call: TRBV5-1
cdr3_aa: CASSPRLGEYEQFF
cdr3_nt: TGCGCCAGCAGCCCCCGCCTCGGGGAGTATGAGCAGTTCTTC

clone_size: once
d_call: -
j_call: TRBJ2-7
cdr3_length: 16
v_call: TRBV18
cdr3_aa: CASSPFPAGFNYEQYF
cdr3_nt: TGTGCCAGCTCACCGTTTCCAGCAGGGTTTAACTACGAGCAGTACTTC

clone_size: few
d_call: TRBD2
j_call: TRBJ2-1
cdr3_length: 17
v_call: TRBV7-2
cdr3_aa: CASSSDGLAGVRDEQFF
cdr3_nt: TGTGCCAGCAGCTCCGACGGACTAGCGGGAGTCCGGGATGAGCAGTTCTTC

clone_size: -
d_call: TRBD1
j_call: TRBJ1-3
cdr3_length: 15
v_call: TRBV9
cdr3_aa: CASSEGQGSGNTIYF
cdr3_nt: TGTGCCAGCAGCGAAGGACAGGGCTCAGGAAACACCATATATTTT

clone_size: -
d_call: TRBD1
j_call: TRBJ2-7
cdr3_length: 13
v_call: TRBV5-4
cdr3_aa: CASSINRGREQYF
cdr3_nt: TGTGCCAGCAGCATCAACAGGGGGCGCGAGCAGTACTTC